This T cell receptor (beta chain) appears in the sequencing data of a study of cytomegalovirus exposure and HLA in healthy donors. This PCR relied on a set of 60 Vbeta primers and 13 Jbeta primers. The table came from immunoSEQ multiplex PCR; TCRdb's copy has only in-frame clones and leaves some out. The sample consists of approximately 140,000 clones, about 78% of them appearing once. As for this clone: Its antigen is still unknown.

Whole-study results and caveats: Several of the most significant clusters appeared linked to common viral pathogens, based on a later analysis. It was reported that the classifier diagnosed cytomegalovirus status with high specificity and sensitivity in both the original and validation cohorts.

V was pared by 4 bases and J by 0 bases, with 9 bases between. Germline lookup yields CDR1 SGHNT and CDR2 YYREEE (reference sequence). The CDR3 has 14 amino acids. The sequencing input was PBMCs. The TCR sequence derives from a human donor in good health. The chain carries TRBV5-4 and TRBJ2-3; perhaps TRBD2 as D (6 bases). This chain's CDR3 is CASSASGSTDTQYF. CDR3 DNA: TGTGCCAGCAGCGCGAGCGGGAGCACAGATACGCAGTATTTT.